The 6 T cell receptor beta chains in this list originate from one sample, sequenced in a study of blood T cell repertoires in COVID-19. The method was immunoSEQ multiplex PCR; TCRdb's version includes in-frame clones alone and lacks a portion of them. The sample has roughly 87,000 clones; 60% to 80% are singletons. The specimen was peripheral blood. The receptors come from a woman in her 50s with acute or convalescent COVID-19.

This clone turned up a few times. The rearrangement links TRBV11-1 to TRBJ2-1, with 8 positions matching TRBD2. This CDR3 comprises 16 residues. V dropped 2 bases and J dropped 9; count of bases not matched to a gene: 12. Germline-derived CDR1 and CDR2 are SGHAT and FQDESV (reference sequence). The CDR3 loop reads CASSLTPRGGVGEQFF. In DNA, the CDR3 is TGTGCCAGCAGCTTAACCCCACGGGGGGGTGTAGGTGAGCAGTTCTTC.

V is TRBV4-3 and J is TRBJ1-1, with 11 bases that match TRBD1. This CDR3 is built from 17 residues. Trimming cost V 1 base and J 3 bases; bases outside gene matches: 7. CDR1 is LGHNA and CDR2 is YSLEER in the germline V gene. The CDR3 DNA reads TGCGCCAGCAGCCAAGCCGGGACAGGGGGATCGGACACTGAAGCTTTCTTT. It specifies CASSQAGTGGSDTEAFF.

This rearrangement joins TRBV29-1 to TRBJ1-2, with 7 bases lining up with TRBD1. The germline CDR1 and CDR2 sequences are SQVTM and ANQGSEA. The CDR3 runs 14 residues. V dropped 0 bases and J dropped 7; count of bases not matched to a gene: 8. The CDR3 DNA reads TGCAGCGTTGAAGAAGGCGAGGGGGCTGGTGGCTACACCTTC. Translating gives CSVEEGEGAGGYTF.

The chain links TRBV3-1 (or the pseudogene TRBV3-2) to TRBJ2-2; 7 nucleotides agree with TRBD1. The CDR3 has 17 amino acids. CDR1 and CDR2 from the germline V gene are LGHDT and YNNKEL (reference sequence). V lost 1 base, J lost 5 bases, and 10 bases stayed unmatched. The CDR3 loop is CASSQGNRGFGTGELFF. The CDR3 DNA reads as TGTGCCAGCAGCCAAGGAAACAGGGGCTTCGGAACCGGGGAGCTGTTTTTT.

This clone was recorded once. V usage is TRBV29-1 and J usage is TRBJ1-4; tentative D call: TRBD1 (5 bases). V gave up 4 bases and J gave up 6 bases, with 9 bases separating them. Germline values: CDR1 SQVTM, CDR2 ANQGSEA. The CDR3 has 12 amino acids. The CDR3 bases are TGCAGCGTTGTGGGGCAGGATGAAAAACTGTTTTTT. Amino acids: CSVVGQDEKLFF.

J is TRBJ1-2 and V is TRBV19; D call uncertain. The CDR3 has 13 residues. With 7 bases removed from V and 3 bases from J, the gap between germline ends came to 12 bases. The V gene's germline CDR1 is LNHDA and CDR2 SQIVND (reference sequence). CDR3: CASNGEAYYGYTF. The CDR3 DNA is TGTGCCAGTAATGGCGAGGCTTACTATGGCTACACCTTC.